This record looks at one T cell receptor beta chain sequence and its context. This entry belongs to a study of blood T cells in healthy people across ages. It was with a sample-barcoded 5' primer and a J-beta primer mix that a second PCR of roughly 7 to 12 cycles was run. TCRdb independently ran MiXCR on the 5' RACE reads; one entry per CDR3 protein. The sample consists of fewer than 2,000,000 distinct CDR3 sequences, 30% to 40% of them appearing once. Germline V CDR1 and CDR2: DFQATT, SNEGSKA (reference sequence). There are 13 residues in the CDR3. Trimming took 5 bases from V and 0 from J, leaving 10 bases between them.

Input material: blood. This receptor was obtained from a human donor in good health. The chain has TRBV20-1 and TRBJ2-5; D might be TRBD1 (5 bases). The CDR3 sequence: CSALQVDQETQYF. CDR3 DNA: TGCAGTGCTCTACAGGTGGACCAAGAGACCCAGTACTTC.